This TCR beta chain came from a study of CXCR3-negative and CXCR3-positive naive CD8 T cells. General study points: Post-cryopreservation CXCR3 expression was partly diminished, and the bulk of assays employed fresh PBMCs. A higher hydrophobicity marked the TRB CDR3s of CXCR3-positive naive cells versus CXCR3-negative naive cells.

About this clonotype: Its cognate antigen is unknown.

The authors prepared UMI-labeled TRB cDNA libraries by 5' RACE. TCRdb reprocessed the 5' RACE reads, keeping one entry per CDR3 protein, no DNA. The sample includes about 150,000 distinct CDR3 sequences. The CDR3 spans 14 residues. The receptor was derived from a human donor in good health. Some clones in this sample may be carry-over from other donors' samples. Sequencing was carried out using naive CXCR3+ CD8+ T cells from blood. Indicated subset: CD45RO-CCR7+CD27+CD95- naive CD8+ T cells expressing CXCR3 (TNR3+). The rearrangement links TRBV12-3 or TRBV12-4 to TRBJ2-3; TCRdb names TRBD2, which stays unverified in the absence of DNA. CDR3: CATSPGLSTDTQYF.